The clone carrying this T cell receptor (beta chain) was observed a handful of times. Its matching antigen is unknown. This record comes from a study of T cells in Graves' hyperthyroidism and ophthalmopathy. Study results and limitations: Peripheral blood also featured most of the thyroid clonotypes expanded above 0.001.

The CDR3 extends over 15 amino acids. V lost 8 bases to trimming and J lost 6 bases; unmatched junction nucleotides: 16. The investigators amplified TCR beta CDR3 regions from RNA transcripts. HTBI primers were used for first-round RT-PCR of the TCR CDR3. TCRdb fed the multiplex PCR reads into MiXCR, producing one record per CDR3 protein. Among about 480,000 distinct CDR3 sequences listed, approximately 24% were seen once. Input material: blood. The chain couples TRBV12-3 or TRBV12-4 to TRBJ2-7, with TRBD2 matching over 7 bases. This TCR was sampled from a woman younger than 45 with Graves' ophthalmopathy. As DNA, the CDR3 is TGTGCCAGCGCCCCTGACCGAGGGAGGGCCGGCGAGCAGTACTTC. Amino acids: CASAPDRGRAGEQYF.